The subject of this entry is one TCR beta chain. Its antigen is currently unknown. The source of the sample is a study of T cells after yellow fever vaccination. Study-wide points: Clones that expanded after primary vaccination mostly reappeared after the booster (just under 98% CD4, roughly 87% CD8).

TCRdb processed the 5' RACE reads anew with MiXCR; each CDR3 protein has one entry. Among some 390,000 distinct CDR3 sequences listed, roughly a sixth were seen once. Trimming pared 3 bases from V and 3 bases from J, leaving 8 bases between. CDR1 and CDR2 from the germline V gene are MGHRA and YSYEKL. The CDR3 extends over 14 amino acids. Specimen: PBMCs, collected before the yellow fever booster vaccination. The chain recombines TRBV4-1 with TRBJ2-2, with D unresolved. The TCR was taken from a man between 18 and 29 years old who received the YFV17D yellow fever vaccine. The CDR3 reads CASSHVGDTGELFF. For the CDR3, the DNA is TGCGCCAGCAGCCACGTCGGAGACACCGGGGAGCTGTTTTTT.